The text below deals with one T cell receptor (beta chain). No antigen is known for it. Libraries were prepared by immunoSEQ multiplex PCR; TCRdb keeps only in-frame clonotypes and omits some of them. This table holds 50,000 to 65,000 clones, 75% to 95% found once. V was clipped by 2 bases and J by 0 bases, with 5 bases between them. Germline loops: CDR1 LGHNA, CDR2 YSLEER. The CDR3 totals 13 residues. The data belong to a study of OX40 agonist ivuxolimab in advanced cancers. Turning to the study itself: Ivuxolimab was administered intravenously to patients at 0.01 to 10 mg/kg every 2 weeks. Prior checkpoint blockade (anti-PD-1, anti-PD-L1 or anti-CTLA-4) was permitted; less than 45% had it.

Broader study findings: At doses 0.1 to 3.0 mg/kg, CD4+ and CD8+ clones expanded.

The chain combines TRBV4-3 with TRBJ2-7; D is unclear. The receptor was derived from an adult with an advanced solid tumor such as melanoma, head and neck, liver or kidney cancer. Sequenced here: CD4+ or CD8+ T cells sorted from blood, sampled in a trial of the OX40 agonist ivuxolimab. CDR3 sequence (DNA): TGCGCCAGCAGCCAATCCACCTCCTACGAGCAGTACTTC. The encoded protein is CASSQSTSYEQYF.